This T cell receptor (beta chain) comes out of a study of cytomegalovirus exposure and HLA in healthy donors. The V and J ends lost 3 bases and 3 bases, in that order; junction bases with no gene match: 2. Per germline, CDR1 SGDLS and CDR2 YYNGEE. This CDR3 has 13 amino acids. The PCR made use of 60 Vbeta and 13 Jbeta primers. TCRdb's copy holds only in-frame clones and misses some; the assay was immunoSEQ multiplex PCR. Among over 110,000 clones listed, 70% to 80% were seen once. The sequencing input was PBMCs. V gene TRBV9 combines with J gene TRBJ1-2; 7 bases map to TRBD1. The receptor comes from a woman aged 35 to 49 in good health and CMV-seropositive. CDR3 bases: TGTGCCAGCAGCGGGACAGGCCACTATGGCTACACCTTC. This translates into CASSGTGHYGYTF. The complete variable domain, with remaining parts taken from reference TRBV9 and TRBJ1-2, reads DSGVTQTPKHLITATGQRVTLRCSPRSGDLSVYWYQQSLDQGLQFLIQYYNGEERAKGNILERFSAQQFPDLHSELNLSSLELGDSALYFCASSGTGHYGYTFGSGTRLTVV.